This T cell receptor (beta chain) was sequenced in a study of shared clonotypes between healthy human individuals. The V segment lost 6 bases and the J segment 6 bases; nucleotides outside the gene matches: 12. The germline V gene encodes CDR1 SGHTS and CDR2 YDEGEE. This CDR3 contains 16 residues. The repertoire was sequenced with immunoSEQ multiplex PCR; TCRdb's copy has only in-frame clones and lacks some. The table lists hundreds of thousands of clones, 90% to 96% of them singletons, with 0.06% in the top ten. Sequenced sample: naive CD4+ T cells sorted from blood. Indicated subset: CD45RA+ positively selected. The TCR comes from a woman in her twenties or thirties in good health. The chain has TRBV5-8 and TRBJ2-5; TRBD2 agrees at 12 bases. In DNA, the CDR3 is TGTGCCAGCACCCAAAGTGTAACTAGCGGGAGGCAGACCCAGTACTTC. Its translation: CASTQSVTSGRQTQYF.